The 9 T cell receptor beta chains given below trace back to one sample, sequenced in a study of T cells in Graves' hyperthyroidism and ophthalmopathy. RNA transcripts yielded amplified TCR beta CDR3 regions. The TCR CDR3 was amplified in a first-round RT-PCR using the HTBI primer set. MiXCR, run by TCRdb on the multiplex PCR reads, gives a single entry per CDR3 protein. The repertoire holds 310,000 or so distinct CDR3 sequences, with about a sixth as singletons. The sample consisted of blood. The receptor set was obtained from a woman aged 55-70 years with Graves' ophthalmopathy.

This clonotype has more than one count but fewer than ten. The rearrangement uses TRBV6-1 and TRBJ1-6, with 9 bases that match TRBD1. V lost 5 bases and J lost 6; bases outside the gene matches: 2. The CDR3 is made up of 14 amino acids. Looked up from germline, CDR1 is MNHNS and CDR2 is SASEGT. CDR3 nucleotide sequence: TGTGCCAGCAGTCAGGACAGGGGTAATTCACCCCTCCACTTT. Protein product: CASSQDRGNSPLHF.

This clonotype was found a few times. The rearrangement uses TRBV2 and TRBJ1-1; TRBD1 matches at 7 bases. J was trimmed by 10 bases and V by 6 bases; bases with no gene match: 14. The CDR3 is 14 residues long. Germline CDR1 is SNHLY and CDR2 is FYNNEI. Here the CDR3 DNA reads TGTGCCAGCAGGGCGACAGGGAGCCAGACAGGAGCTTTCTTT. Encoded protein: CASRATGSQTGAFF.

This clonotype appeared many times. For the CDR3, the DNA is TGTGCCAGCAGTTTGAATCAAGAGGCCGAAGCTTTCTTT. This translates into CASSLNQEAEAFF. V and J are TRBV12-3 or TRBV12-4 and TRBJ1-1; D gene uncertain. The CDR3 runs to 13 residues. The V end lost 3 bases, the J end lost 8 bases, and 13 bases lay between the germline ends.

The CDR3 DNA follows: TGCGCCAGCAGCTTCGGACTAGCGGGGGGGCACAATGAGCAGTTCTTC. Translation gives CASSFGLAGGHNEQFF. The genes are TRBV5-1 and TRBJ2-1, with 15 bases that match TRBD2. The length of the CDR3 is 16 residues. Germline CDR1 and CDR2: SGHRS and YFSETQ. V shed 2 bases, J shed 5 bases, and the junction held 2 bases outside the gene matches.

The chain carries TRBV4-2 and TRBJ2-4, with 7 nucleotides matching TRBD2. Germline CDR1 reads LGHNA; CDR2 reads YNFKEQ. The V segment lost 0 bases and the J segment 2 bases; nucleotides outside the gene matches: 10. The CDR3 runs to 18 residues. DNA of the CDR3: TGTGCCAGCAGCCAAGAATTCTTCGTCGGGACTACCAAAAACATTCAGTACTTC. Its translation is CASSQEFFVGTTKNIQYF.

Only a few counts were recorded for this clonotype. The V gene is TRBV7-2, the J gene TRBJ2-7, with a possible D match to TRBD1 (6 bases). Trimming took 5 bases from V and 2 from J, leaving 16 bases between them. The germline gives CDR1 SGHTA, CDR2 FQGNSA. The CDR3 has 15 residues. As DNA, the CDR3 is TGTGCCAGCAGCCCAACCGGGACACCCCCCTACGAGCAGTACTTC. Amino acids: CASSPTGTPPYEQYF.

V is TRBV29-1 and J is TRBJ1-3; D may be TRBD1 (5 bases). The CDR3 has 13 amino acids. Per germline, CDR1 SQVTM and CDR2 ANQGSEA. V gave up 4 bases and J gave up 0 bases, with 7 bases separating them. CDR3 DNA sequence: TGCAGCGTTGGGGGGAGCTCTGGAAACACCATATATTTT. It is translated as CSVGGSSGNTIYF.

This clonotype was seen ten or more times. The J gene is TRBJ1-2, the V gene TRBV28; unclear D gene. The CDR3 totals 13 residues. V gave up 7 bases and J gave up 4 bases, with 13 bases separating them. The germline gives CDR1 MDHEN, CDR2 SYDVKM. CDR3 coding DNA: TGTGCCAGCATTAACAGAGCCCTCTATGGCTACACCTTC. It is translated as CASINRALYGYTF.

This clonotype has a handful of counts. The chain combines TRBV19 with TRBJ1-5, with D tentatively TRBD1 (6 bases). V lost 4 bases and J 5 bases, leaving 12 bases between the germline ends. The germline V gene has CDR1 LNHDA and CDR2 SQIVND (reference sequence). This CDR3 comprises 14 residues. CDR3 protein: CASSTTGSDQPQHF. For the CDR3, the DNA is TGTGCCAGTAGTACGACAGGATCGGATCAGCCCCAGCATTTT.